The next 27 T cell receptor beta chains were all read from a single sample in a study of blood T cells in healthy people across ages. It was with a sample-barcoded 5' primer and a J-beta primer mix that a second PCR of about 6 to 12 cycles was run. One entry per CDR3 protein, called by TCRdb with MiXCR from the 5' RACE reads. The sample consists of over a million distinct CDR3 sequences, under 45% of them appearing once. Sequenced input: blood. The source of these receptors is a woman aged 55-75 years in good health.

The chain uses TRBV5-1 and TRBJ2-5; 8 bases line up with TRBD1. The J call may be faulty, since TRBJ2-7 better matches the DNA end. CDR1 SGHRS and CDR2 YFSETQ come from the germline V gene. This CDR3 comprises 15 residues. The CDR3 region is CASSTQGQGSSEQYF. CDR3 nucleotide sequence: TGCGCCAGCAGCACCCAAGGACAGGGTAGTAGCGAGCAGTACTTC.

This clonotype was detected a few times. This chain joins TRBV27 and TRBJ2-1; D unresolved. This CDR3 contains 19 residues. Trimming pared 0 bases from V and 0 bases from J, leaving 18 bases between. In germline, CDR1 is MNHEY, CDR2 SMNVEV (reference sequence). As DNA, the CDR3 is TGTGCCAGCAGTTTATCCCCTAGACCTCTAACCAGCTCCTACAATGAGCAGTTCTTC. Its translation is CASSLSPRPLTSSYNEQFF.

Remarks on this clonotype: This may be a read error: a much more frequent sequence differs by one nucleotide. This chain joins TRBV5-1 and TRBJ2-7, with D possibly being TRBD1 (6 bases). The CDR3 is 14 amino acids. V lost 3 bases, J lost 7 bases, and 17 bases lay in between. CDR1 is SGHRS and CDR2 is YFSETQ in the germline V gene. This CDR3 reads CASSSTQWDNEQYF. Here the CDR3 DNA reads TGCGCCAGCAGCTCAACCCAATGGGACAATGAGCAGTACTTC.

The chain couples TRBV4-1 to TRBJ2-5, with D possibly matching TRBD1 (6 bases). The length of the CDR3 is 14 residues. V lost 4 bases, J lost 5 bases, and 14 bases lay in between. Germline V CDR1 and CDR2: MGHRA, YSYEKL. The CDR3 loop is CASSPGQFGETQYF. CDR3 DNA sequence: TGCGCCAGCAGCCCAGGACAGTTCGGTGAGACCCAGTACTTC.

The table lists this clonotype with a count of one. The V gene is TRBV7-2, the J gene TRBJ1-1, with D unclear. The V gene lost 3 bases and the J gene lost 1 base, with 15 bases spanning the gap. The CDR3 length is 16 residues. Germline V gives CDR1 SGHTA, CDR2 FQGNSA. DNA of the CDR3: TGTGCCAGCAGCTTGGGTGTGGGGAGGAGGAACACTGAAGCTTTCTTT. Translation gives CASSLGVGRRNTEAFF.

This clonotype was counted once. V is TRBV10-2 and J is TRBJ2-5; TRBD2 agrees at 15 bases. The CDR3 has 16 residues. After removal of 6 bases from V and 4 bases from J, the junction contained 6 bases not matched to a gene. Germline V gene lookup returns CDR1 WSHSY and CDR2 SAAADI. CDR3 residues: CASRERTSGRGETQYF. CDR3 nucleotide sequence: TGCGCCAGCAGGGAACGGACTAGCGGGAGGGGAGAGACCCAGTACTTC.

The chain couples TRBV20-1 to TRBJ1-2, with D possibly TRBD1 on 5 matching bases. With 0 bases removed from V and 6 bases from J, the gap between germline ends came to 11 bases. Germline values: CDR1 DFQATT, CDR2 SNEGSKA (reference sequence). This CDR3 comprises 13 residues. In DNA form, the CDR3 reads TGCAGTGCTAGAGATGTACCAGGGAATGGCTACACCTTC. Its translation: CSARDVPGNGYTF.

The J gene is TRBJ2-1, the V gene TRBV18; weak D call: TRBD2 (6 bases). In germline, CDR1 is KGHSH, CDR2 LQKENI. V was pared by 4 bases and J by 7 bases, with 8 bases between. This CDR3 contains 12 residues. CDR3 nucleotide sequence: TGTGCCAGCTCACGGGACTTTAATGAGCAGTTCTTC. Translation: CASSRDFNEQFF.

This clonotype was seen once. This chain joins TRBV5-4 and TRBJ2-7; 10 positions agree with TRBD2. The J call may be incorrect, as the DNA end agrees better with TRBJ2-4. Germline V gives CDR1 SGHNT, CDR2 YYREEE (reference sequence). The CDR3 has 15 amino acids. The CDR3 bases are TGTGCCAGCAGCGCAAAGCGGGAGGGGCGGGACATTCAGTACTTC. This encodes CASSAKREGRDIQYF.

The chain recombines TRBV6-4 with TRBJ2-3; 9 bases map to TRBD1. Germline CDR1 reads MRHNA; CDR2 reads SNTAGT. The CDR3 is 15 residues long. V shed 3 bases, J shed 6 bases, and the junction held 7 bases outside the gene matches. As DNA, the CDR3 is TGTGCCAGCAGTGAGGAGACAGGGGGGTCCGATACGCAGTATTTT. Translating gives CASSEETGGSDTQYF.

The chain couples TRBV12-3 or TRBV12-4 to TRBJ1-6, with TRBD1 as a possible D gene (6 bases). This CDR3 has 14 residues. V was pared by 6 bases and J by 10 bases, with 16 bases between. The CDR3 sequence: CASSHRVGRSPLHF. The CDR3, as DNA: TGTGCCAGCAGCCACAGGGTGGGGCGGTCACCCCTCCACTTT.

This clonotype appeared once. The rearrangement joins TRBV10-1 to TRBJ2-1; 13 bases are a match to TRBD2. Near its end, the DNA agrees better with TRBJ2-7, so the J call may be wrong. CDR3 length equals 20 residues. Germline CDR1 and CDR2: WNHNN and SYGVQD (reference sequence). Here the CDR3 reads CASSEARGTSGILRTNEQYF. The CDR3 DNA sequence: TGCGCCAGCAGTGAGGCTCGAGGGACTAGCGGGATCCTACGGACCAATGAGCAGTACTTC.

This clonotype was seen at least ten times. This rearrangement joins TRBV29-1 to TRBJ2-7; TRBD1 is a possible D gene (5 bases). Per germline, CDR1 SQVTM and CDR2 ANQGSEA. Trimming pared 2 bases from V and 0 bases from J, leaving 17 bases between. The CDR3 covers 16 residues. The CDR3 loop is CSVEIVDSLNSYEQYF. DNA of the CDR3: TGCAGCGTTGAAATTGTCGACAGCCTCAACTCCTACGAGCAGTACTTC.

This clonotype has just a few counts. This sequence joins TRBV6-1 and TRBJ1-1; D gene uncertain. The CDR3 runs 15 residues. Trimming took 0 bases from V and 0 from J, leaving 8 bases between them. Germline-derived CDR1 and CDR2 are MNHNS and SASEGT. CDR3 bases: TGTGCCAGCAGTGAAGCGTCCCACATGAACACTGAAGCTTTCTTT. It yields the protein CASSEASHMNTEAFF.

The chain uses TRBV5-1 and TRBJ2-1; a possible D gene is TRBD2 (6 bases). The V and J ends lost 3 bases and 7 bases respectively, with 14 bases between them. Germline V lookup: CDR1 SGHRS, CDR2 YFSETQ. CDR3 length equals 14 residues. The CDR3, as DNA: TGCGCCAGCAGCTGGACCGGGGCGGGGAATGAGCAGTTCTTC. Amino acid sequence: CASSWTGAGNEQFF. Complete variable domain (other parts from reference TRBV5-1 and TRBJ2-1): KAGVTQTPRYLIKTRGQQVTLSCSPISGHRSVSWYQQTPGQGLQFLFEYFSETQRNKGNFPGRFSGRQFSNSRSEMNVSTLELGDSALYLCASSWTGAGNEQFFGPGTRLTVL.

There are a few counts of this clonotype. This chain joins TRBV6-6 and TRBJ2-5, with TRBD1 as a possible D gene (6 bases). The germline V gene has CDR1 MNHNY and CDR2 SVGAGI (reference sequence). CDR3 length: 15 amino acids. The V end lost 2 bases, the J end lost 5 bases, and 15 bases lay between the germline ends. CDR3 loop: CASSYHRASQETQYF. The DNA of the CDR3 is TGTGCCAGCAGTTACCACAGGGCCTCACAGGAGACCCAGTACTTC.

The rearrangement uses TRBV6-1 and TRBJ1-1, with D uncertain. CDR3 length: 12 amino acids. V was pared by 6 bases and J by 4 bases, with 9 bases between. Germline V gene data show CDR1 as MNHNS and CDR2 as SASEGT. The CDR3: CASSSTTTEAFF. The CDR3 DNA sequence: TGTGCCAGCAGCTCGACAACCACTGAAGCTTTCTTT.

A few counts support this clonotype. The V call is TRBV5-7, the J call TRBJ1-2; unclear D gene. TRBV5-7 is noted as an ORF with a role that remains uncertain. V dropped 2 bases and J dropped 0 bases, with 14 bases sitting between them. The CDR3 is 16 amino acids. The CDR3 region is CASSFRRVPPNYGYTF. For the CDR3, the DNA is TGTGCCAGCAGCTTCCGGAGGGTACCCCCTAACTATGGCTACACCTTC.

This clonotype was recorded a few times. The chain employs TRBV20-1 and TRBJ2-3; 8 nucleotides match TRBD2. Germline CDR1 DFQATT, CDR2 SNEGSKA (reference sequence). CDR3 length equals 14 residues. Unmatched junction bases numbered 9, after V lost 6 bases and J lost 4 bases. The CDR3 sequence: CSAPRAGVPDTQYF. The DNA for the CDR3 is TGCAGTGCCCCCCGAGCGGGAGTACCAGATACGCAGTATTTT.

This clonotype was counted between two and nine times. The CDR3 reads CAISESGVLSYEQYF. CDR3 nucleotide sequence: TGTGCCATCAGTGAGTCTGGGGTCCTCTCCTACGAGCAGTACTTC. The genes are TRBV10-3 and TRBJ2-7; D gene uncertain. The CDR3 covers 15 residues. V dropped 0 bases and J dropped 0 bases, with 9 bases sitting between them. Per the germline V gene, CDR1 is ENHRY and CDR2 is SYGVKD.

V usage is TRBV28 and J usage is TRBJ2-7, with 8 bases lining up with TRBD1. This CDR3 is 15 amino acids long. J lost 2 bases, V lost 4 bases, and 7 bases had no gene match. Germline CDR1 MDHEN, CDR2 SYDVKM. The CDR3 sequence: CASSSPGQVAYEQYF. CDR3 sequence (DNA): TGTGCCAGCAGTTCCCCGGGACAGGTAGCCTACGAGCAGTACTTC.

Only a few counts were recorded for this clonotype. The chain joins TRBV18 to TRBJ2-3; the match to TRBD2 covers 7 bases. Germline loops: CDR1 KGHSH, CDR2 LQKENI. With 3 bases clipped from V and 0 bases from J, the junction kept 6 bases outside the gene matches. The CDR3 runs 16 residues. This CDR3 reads CASSPLNSGSTDTQYF. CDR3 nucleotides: TGTGCCAGCTCACCCCTTAATAGCGGGAGCACAGATACGCAGTATTTT.

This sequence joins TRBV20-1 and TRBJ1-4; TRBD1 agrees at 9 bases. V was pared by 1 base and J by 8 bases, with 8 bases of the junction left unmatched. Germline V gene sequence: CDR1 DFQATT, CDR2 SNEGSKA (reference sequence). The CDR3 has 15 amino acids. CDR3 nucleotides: TGCAGTGCTAGAGTTCCCGGGACAGGGCTCGAAAAACTGTTTTTT. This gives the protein CSARVPGTGLEKLFF.

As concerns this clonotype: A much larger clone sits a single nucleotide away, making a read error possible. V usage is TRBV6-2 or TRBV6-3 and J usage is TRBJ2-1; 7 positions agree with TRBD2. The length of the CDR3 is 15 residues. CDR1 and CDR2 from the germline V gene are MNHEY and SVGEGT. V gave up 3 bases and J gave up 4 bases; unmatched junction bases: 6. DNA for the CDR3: TGTGCCAGCAGTTATGGGGCTAGCGGATACAATGAGCAGTTCTTC. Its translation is CASSYGASGYNEQFF.

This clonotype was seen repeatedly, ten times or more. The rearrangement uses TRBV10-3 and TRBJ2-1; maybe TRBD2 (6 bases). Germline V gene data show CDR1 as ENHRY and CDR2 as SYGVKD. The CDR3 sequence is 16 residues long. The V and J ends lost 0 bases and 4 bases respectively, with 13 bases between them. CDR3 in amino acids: CAISESGGPPYNEQFF. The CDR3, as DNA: TGTGCCATCAGTGAGTCGGGAGGCCCCCCGTACAATGAGCAGTTCTTC.

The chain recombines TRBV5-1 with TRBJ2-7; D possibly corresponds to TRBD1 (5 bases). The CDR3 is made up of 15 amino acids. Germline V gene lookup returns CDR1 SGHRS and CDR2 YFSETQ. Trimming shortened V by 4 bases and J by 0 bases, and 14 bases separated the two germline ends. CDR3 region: CASSPQGPSSYEQYF. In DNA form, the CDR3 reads TGCGCCAGCAGCCCTCAGGGTCCCAGCTCCTACGAGCAGTACTTC.

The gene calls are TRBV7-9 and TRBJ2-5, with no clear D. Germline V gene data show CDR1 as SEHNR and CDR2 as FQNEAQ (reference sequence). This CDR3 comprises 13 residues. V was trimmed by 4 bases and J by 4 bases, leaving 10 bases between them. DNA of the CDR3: TGTGCCAGCAGCTCCCCCTCCCGAGAGACCCAGTACTTC. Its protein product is CASSSPSRETQYF.